A single sample is the source of the 11 T cell receptor beta chains below, sequenced in a study of circulating and synovial CD4+ cells in juvenile arthritis. Some clones are missing from TCRdb's copy, which holds only in-frame ones; the method was immunoSEQ multiplex PCR. The sample shows approximately 16,000 clones, around nine tenths of them seen only once. Sample: CD4+ T cells from blood. The source of these receptors is a human donor with juvenile idiopathic arthritis.

A single count supports this clone. This chain joins TRBV6-5 and TRBJ1-2; D unclear. Trimming took off 5 bases at V and 0 bases at J, with 4 bases between the two ends. The CDR3 has 12 residues. Germline CDR1 and CDR2: MNHEY and SVGAGI. CDR3 region: CASSPANYGYTF. The CDR3 nucleotides read TGTGCCAGCAGTCCAGCTAACTATGGCTACACCTTC.

This sequence joins TRBV11-2 and TRBJ1-2, with D uncertain. V gave up 1 base and J gave up 0 bases, with 9 bases separating them. Germline CDR1 SGHAT, CDR2 FQNNGV. This CDR3 is built from 15 residues. The CDR3 loop reads CASSLVYGANYGYTF. For the CDR3, the DNA is TGTGCCAGCAGCTTAGTGTACGGAGCTAACTATGGCTACACCTTC.

The J gene is TRBJ1-2, the V gene TRBV4-3, with D hard to call. Germline V gene sequence: CDR1 LGHNA, CDR2 YSLEER. V gave up 0 bases and J gave up 0 bases, with 5 bases separating them. This CDR3 is 14 amino acids long. CDR3 DNA: TGCGCCAGCAGCCAAGATCTCGCTAACTATGGCTACACCTTC. Translated: CASSQDLANYGYTF.

V is TRBV30 and J is TRBJ2-7; TRBD2 might be the D (6 bases). The germline CDR1 and CDR2 sequences are GTSNPN and SVGIG (reference sequence). The length of the CDR3 is 16 residues. With 0 bases removed from V and 0 bases from J, the gap between germline ends came to 15 bases. The CDR3 protein is CAWSVPWGGTSYEQYF. The CDR3 region has the DNA TGTGCCTGGAGTGTACCGTGGGGCGGGACCTCCTACGAGCAGTACTTC.

The chain recombines TRBV19 with TRBJ1-1, with a possible D match to TRBD1 (5 bases). There are 16 residues in the CDR3. Germline values: CDR1 LNHDA, CDR2 SQIVND (reference sequence). Trimming cost V 2 bases and J 4 bases, with 17 bases left between them. The CDR3 coding sequence is TGTGCCAGTAGTATACTCACCCTCGGGGGGGGCACTGAAGCTTTCTTT. This gives the protein CASSILTLGGGTEAFF.

The J gene is TRBJ2-7, the V gene TRBV9, with D possibly TRBD2 on 5 matching bases. Germline V gene sequence: CDR1 SGDLS, CDR2 YYNGEE. Trimming stripped 2 bases from V and 4 bases from J, with 13 bases between. The CDR3 covers 14 residues. Here the CDR3 DNA reads TGTGCCAGCAGCGTGGACTGGGGTGGTTACGAGCAGTACTTC. This encodes CASSVDWGGYEQYF.

As concerns this clone: One end of the junction varies from germline; a read error may be responsible. This chain joins TRBV7-9 and TRBJ2-3; TRBD2 might be the D (5 bases). Germline CDR1 reads SEHNR; CDR2 reads FQNEAQ (reference sequence). The CDR3 spans 13 residues. CDR3 sequence: CASSKASIDTQYF. CDR3 coding DNA: TGTGCCAGCAGCAAAGCTAGCATAGATACGCAGTATTTT.

The chain is built from TRBV5-1 and TRBJ1-1; tentative D call: TRBD1 (6 bases). The germline gives CDR1 SGHRS, CDR2 YFSETQ. Trimming removed 4 bases from V and 1 base from J, with 17 bases in between. The CDR3 contains 16 residues. The CDR3 DNA sequence: TGCGCCAGCAGCCCAACGGTGGGGACAACGAACACTGAAGCTTTCTTT. Protein product: CASSPTVGTTNTEAFF.

This clone was counted a few times. The chain is built from TRBV18 and TRBJ2-7, with 7 bases lining up with TRBD2. Germline trimming cut 3 bases from V and 0 bases from J; bases unmatched to any gene: 5. CDR3 length equals 15 residues. In germline, CDR1 is KGHSH, CDR2 LQKENI. DNA for the CDR3: TGTGCCAGCTCACCCTGGGAGGGTAGCTCCTACGAGCAGTACTTC. Protein product: CASSPWEGSSYEQYF.

The genes are TRBV6-1 and TRBJ1-3; 9 nucleotides agree with TRBD1. The CDR3 covers 15 residues. Germline loops: CDR1 MNHNS, CDR2 SASEGT. The V gene end was trimmed by 8 bases and the J gene end by 6 bases; junction bases not matched to a gene: 11. CDR3 loop: CASRTLDRGKNTIYF. The CDR3 DNA is TGTGCCAGCCGCACGCTCGACAGGGGGAAAAACACCATATATTTT.

V is TRBV19 and J is TRBJ2-1, with 8 bases fitting TRBD2. Losses at the gene ends were 4 bases for V and 4 bases for J; bases not matched to a gene: 9. Germline lookup yields CDR1 LNHDA and CDR2 SQIVND (reference sequence). CDR3 length: 16 amino acids. CDR3 in DNA: TGTGCCAGTAGTAATACCGGGACTAGAGGGTACAATGAGCAGTTCTTC. Encoded protein: CASSNTGTRGYNEQFF.